Detailed here is one TCR beta chain. A few counts support this clone. It lacks a known antigen. Base qualities are not at hand, and no much larger clone is one base apart. Receptor libraries were prepared by the immunoSEQ multiplex PCR assay. Rearranged TCR beta chain sequences were amplified with the hsTCRB Kit following the manufacturer's protocol. TCRB libraries were sequenced on an Illumina MiSeq. Concerning the study's data processing: The kit vendor's proprietary platform handled demultiplexing, trimming and gene mapping. Sourced from immuneACCESS, this table was stored by TCRdb with only in-frame sequences that have V and J called. A share of the clones is absent; for the studies checked, an unresolved V gene accounts for under half, and the remainder has no known explanation. Clone size and the V and J calls come from that table; the DNA yielded D and trimming. Counted in this sample were some 40,000 clones; around 80% of them appeared once. Approximately 16% of the sample rests with the top ten.

The junction carries 14 bases between V and J, which are trimmed by 2 bases and 1 base respectively. Measured from the cysteine to the phenylalanine, the CDR3 is 16 residues long. Solely the CDR3 DNA is kept, with 48 bases framed from the first base. The germline V gene (reference sequence) supplies CDR1 PRHDT and CDR2 FYEKMQ. The data belong to a study of a mutant IDH1 vaccine in newly diagnosed glioma (TCRdb year 2021). About the study as a whole: Patients were given eight vaccinations, in weeks 1, 3, 5, 7, 11, 15, 19 and 23, which matched visits V03 through V10. Vaccination started 4-6 weeks after radiotherapy alone, or was given together with temozolomide cycles in the groups whose treatment included chemotherapy. Peripheral blood was collected at six visits: V03 (baseline), V05, V07, V10, V12 and V13. The roughly 30 treated patients were approximately 62% male and around 40% female, with a mean age of around 40 years. Prior to enrollment, standard therapy consisting of radiotherapy alone, temozolomide alone, or radiochemotherapy with temozolomide had been administered to patients, with the combination being received by most patients. Longitudinal TCRB deep sequencing was performed for 25 to 30 treated patients wherever samples were available for exploratory analyses. The paper's findings and limits, for the study overall: PBMC samples for TCRB deep sequencing were selected based on availability. Across multiple MHC alleles, vaccine-induced immune responses were seen in about 93% of patients. No apparent relationship was observed between pseudoprogression and alterations in the top peripheral T cell clonotypes detected by TCRB sequencing. The authors noted that analyses of patient blood samples could not be reproduced because of sample limitations.

The time point label corresponds to: week 11, during vaccination. Every vaccine dose consisted of 300 ug of a 20-mer mutant IDH1 peptide in Montanide, administered subcutaneously together with topical imiquimod. All donors had newly diagnosed IDH1-mutant astrocytomas of WHO grade 3 or 4 that showed loss of nuclear ATRX. The samples were drawn from NOA16, a multicentre, single-arm, open-label phase I trial in Germany that tested a mutant IDH1 peptide vaccine in humans for the first time. Genomic DNA for TCRB sequencing was extracted from EDTA blood using the DNeasy Blood and Tissue Kit. The V and J genes are TRBV13 and TRBJ1-2; the D gene remains uncertain. Sequences were derived from peripheral blood mononuclear cells (PBMCs), sampled from a glioma patient whose treatment included an IDH1 peptide vaccine. The clonotype comes from a woman aged 30 to 39 with glioma. Some clones in this sample may be carry-over from other donors' samples. The CDR3 reads CASSLLADAFNYGYTF. The DNA sequence is as follows: TGTGCCAGCAGCTTATTAGCGGACGCCTTTAACTATGGCTACACCTTC.